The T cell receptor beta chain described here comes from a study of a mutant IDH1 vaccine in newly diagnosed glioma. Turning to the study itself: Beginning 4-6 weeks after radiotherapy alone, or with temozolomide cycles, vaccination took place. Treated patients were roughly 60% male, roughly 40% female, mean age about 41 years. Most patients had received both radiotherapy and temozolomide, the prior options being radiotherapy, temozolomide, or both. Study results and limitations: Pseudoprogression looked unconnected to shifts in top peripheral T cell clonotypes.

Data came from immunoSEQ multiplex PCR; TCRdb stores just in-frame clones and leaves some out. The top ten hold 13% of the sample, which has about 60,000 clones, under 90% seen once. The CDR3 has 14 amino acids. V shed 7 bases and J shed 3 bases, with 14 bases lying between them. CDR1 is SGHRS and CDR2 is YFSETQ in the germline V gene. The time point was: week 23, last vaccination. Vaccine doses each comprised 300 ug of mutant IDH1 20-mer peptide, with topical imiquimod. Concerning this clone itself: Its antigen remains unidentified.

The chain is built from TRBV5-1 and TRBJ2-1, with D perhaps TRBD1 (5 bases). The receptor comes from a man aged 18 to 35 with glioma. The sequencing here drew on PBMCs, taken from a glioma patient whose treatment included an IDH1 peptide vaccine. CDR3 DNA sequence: TGCGCCAGCTCTGCCGGACAACTCTACAATGAGCAGTTCTTC. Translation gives CASSAGQLYNEQFF.